Listed here are 11 T cell receptor beta chains from one sample, sequenced in a study of response to subunit inactivated influenza vaccine. Each CDR3 protein gets one entry after TCRdb re-called the RT-PCR reads with MiXCR. The table has approximately 570,000 distinct CDR3 sequences, less than 8% seen once; the top ten hold roughly 13%. The starting material was PBMCs from blood, obtained around 25 months after vaccination. These receptors were collected from a man aged 45 to 70 who received an inactivated influenza vaccine.

The rearrangement uses TRBV29-1 and TRBJ2-1; 10 positions match TRBD1. Germline CDR1 SQVTM, CDR2 ANQGSEA. The V and J ends lost 4 bases and 9 bases, in that order; junction bases with no gene match: 3. The CDR3 spans 12 residues. The CDR3 loop is CSVGQGALEQFF. DNA for the CDR3: TGCAGCGTTGGACAGGGGGCGCTTGAGCAGTTCTTC.

This clonotype was seen only a few times. The chain couples TRBV10-3 to TRBJ2-7; 10 nucleotides match TRBD1. The ends lost 6 bases at V and 3 bases at J; junction bases unmatched: 5. The CDR3 runs 14 residues. Per germline, CDR1 ENHRY and CDR2 SYGVKD. CDR3 residues: CAIRGDRGIYEQYF. The CDR3 DNA follows: TGTGCCATCAGGGGGGACAGGGGTATCTACGAGCAGTACTTC.

The chain employs TRBV7-2 and TRBJ2-2; unclear D gene. The length of the CDR3 is 15 residues. V lost 3 bases and J lost 0, with 8 bases in between. Germline CDR1 is SGHTA and CDR2 is FQGNSA. CDR3 residues: CASSFPPANTGELFF. The CDR3 DNA reads as TGTGCCAGCAGCTTTCCCCCCGCGAACACCGGGGAGCTGTTTTTT.

This clonotype showed up many times. The chain links TRBV4-3 to TRBJ2-7; a weak D match, TRBD2 (5 bases). This CDR3 spans 15 amino acids. Germline lookup yields CDR1 LGHNA and CDR2 YSLEER. Deletions cut 1 base from V and 4 bases from J, with 14 bases between. The CDR3 protein is CASSQVSGLVYEQYF. CDR3 coding DNA: TGCGCCAGCAGCCAAGTGAGCGGTTTGGTATACGAGCAGTACTTC.

This clonotype was observed at least ten times. J is TRBJ2-7 and V is TRBV20-1; 11 bases align to TRBD2. CDR1 DFQATT and CDR2 SNEGSKA come from the germline V gene (reference sequence). Trimming took 6 bases from V and 6 from J; bases not matched to a gene: 7. This CDR3 contains 13 residues. The CDR3 nucleotides are TGCAGTGCCCCCACTAGCGGGAGTGCCGAGCAGTACTTC. Translated: CSAPTSGSAEQYF.

This clonotype was seen a few times. The CDR3 protein is CSVADRAGTYEQYF. CDR3 in DNA: TGCAGCGTCGCCGACAGGGCGGGGACCTACGAGCAGTACTTC. The chain joins TRBV29-1 to TRBJ2-7, with TRBD1 as a possible D gene (7 bases). In germline, CDR1 is SQVTM, CDR2 ANQGSEA. V gave up 6 bases and J gave up 2 bases, with 17 bases separating them. The CDR3 covers 14 residues.

This clonotype was picked up a small number of times. The V gene is TRBV7-2, the J gene TRBJ2-3, with 10 bases aligning to TRBD1. CDR1 is SGHTA, CDR2 FQGNSA, per germline. With 5 bases clipped from V and 4 bases from J, the junction kept 9 bases outside the gene matches. The CDR3 runs 16 residues. The CDR3 DNA is TGTGCCAGCAGCCCTCGCTCCGGGACAGGGGCAGATACGCAGTATTTT. Encoded protein: CASSPRSGTGADTQYF. Drawing the rest from reference TRBV7-2 and TRBJ2-3, the complete variable domain is GAGVSQSPSNKVTEKGKDVELRCDPISGHTALYWYRQSLGQGLEFLIYFQGNSAPDKSGLPSDRFSAERTGGSVSTLTIQRTQQEDSAVYLCASSPRSGTGADTQYFGPGTRLTVL.

The chain recombines TRBV7-9 with TRBJ1-1; no reliable D call. The germline V gene encodes CDR1 SEHNR and CDR2 FQNEAQ (reference sequence). V shed 7 bases and J shed 1 base, with 7 bases lying between them. CDR3 length equals 12 residues. CDR3 region: CASIGRNTEAFF. In nucleotides, the CDR3 is TGTGCCAGCATCGGGAGGAACACTGAAGCTTTCTTT.

The sample holds many counts of this clonotype. With a much larger clone just one base away, this may be a read error. V gene TRBV5-1 combines with J gene TRBJ2-1; D uncertain. Germline assignment: CDR1 SGHRS and CDR2 YFSETQ. Trimming stripped 4 bases from V and 2 bases from J, with 13 bases between. The CDR3 runs 15 residues. The CDR3 region is CASSRGKKTYNEQFF. The CDR3 DNA reads TGCGCCAGCAGCCGTGGGAAAAAAACCTACAATGAGCAGTTCTTC.

The chain couples TRBV11-2 to TRBJ2-5; D unresolved. Germline V lookup: CDR1 SGHAT, CDR2 FQNNGV. V was clipped by 2 bases and J by 7 bases, with 17 bases between them. CDR3 length equals 15 residues. CDR3 loop: CASSLRRSEGLTQYF. The CDR3 DNA is TGTGCCAGCAGCTTACGACGGTCCGAAGGTTTGACCCAGTACTTC.

The CDR3 DNA sequence: TGTGCCAGCAGCCACAGACAGGGGGCAGCCGGGGAGCTGTTTTTT. Its translation is CASSHRQGAAGELFF. The chain combines TRBV7-9 with TRBJ2-2; 10 bases match TRBD1. Germline CDR1 SEHNR, CDR2 FQNEAQ (reference sequence). V lost 5 bases and J lost 6; bases outside the gene matches: 6. The CDR3 has 15 residues.